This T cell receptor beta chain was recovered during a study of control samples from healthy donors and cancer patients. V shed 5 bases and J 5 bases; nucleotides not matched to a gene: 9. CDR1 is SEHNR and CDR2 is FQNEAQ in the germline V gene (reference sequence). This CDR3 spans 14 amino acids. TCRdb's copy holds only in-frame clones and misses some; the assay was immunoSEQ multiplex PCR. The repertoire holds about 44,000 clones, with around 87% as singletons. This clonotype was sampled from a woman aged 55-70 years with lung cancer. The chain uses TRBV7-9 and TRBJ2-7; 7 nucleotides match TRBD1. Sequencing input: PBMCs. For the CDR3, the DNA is TGTGCCAGCAGCGATACAGGGGCTAGTGACGAGCAGTACTTC. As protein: CASSDTGASDEQYF.